The rows below give T cell receptor beta chains drawn from one sample of a study of blood T cell repertoires in COVID-19. Clones were read by immunoSEQ multiplex PCR, and TCRdb kept only the in-frame ones, dropping some. The sample yields 75,000 to 95,000 clones, about 86% seen once. Sequenced input: peripheral blood. The receptors derive from a man in his fifties or sixties with acute or convalescent COVID-19. Both conserved end residues are part of each CDR3. Fields, in order: D gene, J gene, clone size, V gene, CDR3 DNA, CDR3 protein. D genes are given only for firm matches. A clone size is listed for some rows: how often the clone was seen (once, few, many), or a class if it is expanded.

>.|TRBJ2-5|.|TRBV10-2
TGCGCCAGCAGTGGGGCCCTACTAGGCAGATGGACGGAGACCCAGTACTTC
CASSGALLGRWTETQYF
>.|TRBJ1-2|.|TRBV18
TGTGCCAGCTCACCTGGACGGGAGTATGGCTACACCTTC
CASSPGREYGYTF
>TRBD1|TRBJ1-6|.|TRBV7-2
TGTGCCAGCAGCTATGGACAGGGGGCAGGACCCCTCCACTTT
CASSYGQGAGPLHF
>.|TRBJ2-5|.|TRBV5-4
TGTGCCAGCAGCCCCCATCCCTTGGGGCTGACTCAAGAGACCCAGTACTTC
CASSPHPLGLTQETQYF
>TRBD1|TRBJ2-7|.|TRBV10-3
TGTGCCATCAAGGCGGGACAGGGAACCTACGAGCAGTACTTC
CAIKAGQGTYEQYF
>.|TRBJ1-1|.|TRBV6-2/TRBV6-3
TGTGCCAGCAGCTCCACCGGGAACACTGAAGCTTTCTTT
CASSSTGNTEAFF
>.|TRBJ2-2|.|TRBV12-3/TRBV12-4
TGTGCCAGCAGTTTAACTGTCACCGGGGAGCTGTTTTTT
CASSLTVTGELFF
>TRBD1|TRBJ1-1|once|TRBV10-3
TGTGCCATCAAAAGGGGGCAGGACACTGAAGCTTTCTTT
CAIKRGQDTEAFF
>TRBD2|TRBJ2-1|.|TRBV4-2
TGTGCCAGCAGCCAAGAGGGGACTAGCGTGAGAAATGAGCAGTTCTTC
CASSQEGTSVRNEQFF
>.|TRBJ1-2|.|TRBV19
TGTGCCAGTATCGAACTCGGGACTGCCCCCGATGGCTACACCTTC
CASIELGTAPDGYTF
>.|TRBJ1-1|.|TRBV4-1
TGCGCCAGCAGCCAAGGGTGGGCAGGGCCTATTATGAACACTGAAGCTTTCTTT
CASSQGWAGPIMNTEAFF
>.|TRBJ1-1|.|TRBV9
TGTGCCAGCACCCGCCAGGGGATCAACACTGAAGCTTTCTTT
CASTRQGINTEAFF
>.|TRBJ1-1|.|TRBV25-1
TGTGCCAGCAGTGGAGGGGGGGATTCAGATGACACTGAAGCTTTCTTT
CASSGGGDSDDTEAFF
>.|TRBJ2-1|.|TRBV5-1
TGCGCCAGCAGCGGCTCAGGGGTTCACAATGAGCAGTTCTTC
CASSGSGVHNEQFF
>TRBD1|TRBJ1-6|few|TRBV4-3
TGCGCCAGCAGCCAAGATTTCCGTGGGACAGGGCTTGATCCCCTCCACTTT
CASSQDFRGTGLDPLHF
>.|TRBJ2-7|.|TRBV12-3/TRBV12-4
TGTGCCAGCAGTCTTGGACACTCCTACGAGCAGTACTTC
CASSLGHSYEQYF
>TRBD1|TRBJ1-2|once|TRBV5-6
TGTGCCAGCAGCCGCACAGGGGTGGGGGGCTACACCTTC
CASSRTGVGGYTF
>TRBD1|TRBJ1-2|.|TRBV6-5
TGTGCCAGCAGTCTGACAGGGCAAGAGGGCTACACCTTC
CASSLTGQEGYTF
>TRBD2|TRBJ2-3|.|TRBV24-1
TGTGCCACCGCAAACGCGGGGGGGTCAGCTACGCAGTATTTT
CATANAGGSATQYF
>.|TRBJ1-1|.|TRBV5-5
TGTGCCAGCAGCTTGGCCACGGGTTCCAACACTGAAGCTTTCTTT
CASSLATGSNTEAFF
>TRBD1|TRBJ2-2|.|TRBV24-1
TGTGCCACCAGTGATCCCGGGACAGGGGGCCGATTGACCGGGGAGCTGTTTTTT
CATSDPGTGGRLTGELFF
>.|TRBJ2-2|.|TRBV7-9
TGTGCCAGCAGCTGGAGTAAGGGGCGAGGCGGGGAGCTGTTTTTT
CASSWSKGRGGELFF
>.|TRBJ1-2|.|TRBV15
TGTGCCACCAGCATAGTCGACAGCGCTCTAGGTGGCTACACCTTC
CATSIVDSALGGYTF
>TRBD1|TRBJ1-6|.|TRBV10-2
TGCGCCAGCAGTGACGGACAGGGGGGTAATTCACCCCTCCACTTT
CASSDGQGGNSPLHF
>TRBD1|TRBJ1-2|once|TRBV7-9
TGTGCCAGCAGCCGCGGACAGGGCGATGGCTACACCTTC
CASSRGQGDGYTF
>.|TRBJ2-2|.|TRBV5-1
TGCGCCAGCAGCTTGGGGGACATAAACACCGGGGAGCTGTTTTTT
CASSLGDINTGELFF
>TRBD1|TRBJ1-1|.|TRBV19
TGTGCCAGTAGTCCCAAGACAGGGACTGAAGCTTTCTTT
CASSPKTGTEAFF
>.|TRBJ2-7|.|TRBV4-1
TGCGCCAGCAGCCATTTACAGGGCTACGAGCAGTACTTC
CASSHLQGYEQYF
>.|TRBJ1-5|.|TRBV9
TGTGCCAGCAGCGTAGATCAGGGTTGGGGTCAGCCCCAGCATTTT
CASSVDQGWGQPQHF
>.|TRBJ2-7|.|TRBV5-6
TGTGCCAGCAGCTCCGGGACACAATACGAGCAGTACTTC
CASSSGTQYEQYF
>.|TRBJ1-5|once|TRBV7-3
TGTGCCAGCAGCTTATCGGCGGGTCAGCCCCAGCATTTT
CASSLSAGQPQHF
>.|TRBJ2-7|.|TRBV7-2
TGTGCCAGCAGCTTAGGCGGTTTCCTCACCTACGAGCAGTACTTC
CASSLGGFLTYEQYF
>.|TRBJ2-7|.|TRBV11-2
TGTGCCAGCAGCTTAGATAGGGGGGGATTCTACGAGCAGTACTTC
CASSLDRGGFYEQYF
>TRBD2|TRBJ2-3|.|TRBV9
TGTGCCAGCAGCGTAGACGGGGGGATCACAGATACGCAGTATTTT
CASSVDGGITDTQYF
>.|TRBJ1-2|.|TRBV24-1
TGTGCCACCAGTGGAGGCACCCCCGGTGGCTACACCTTC
CATSGGTPGGYTF
>TRBD2|TRBJ2-5|.|TRBV11-2
TGTGCCAGCAGCTTGGGGACTAGCGGGGGGCTCCAAGAGACCCAGTACTTC
CASSLGTSGGLQETQYF
>TRBD1|TRBJ2-5|.|TRBV7-9
TGTGCCAGCAGCTTAGAGGGGACAGGGCCTAGGGAGACCCAGTACTTC
CASSLEGTGPRETQYF
>TRBD1|TRBJ1-1|.|TRBV7-8
TGTGCCAGCAGCCGTCCTACGTACGCAGGGGGTGAGGGGACTGAAGCTTTCTTT
CASSRPTYAGGEGTEAFF
>.|TRBJ1-2|.|TRBV29-1
TGCAGCGTTGAAGATATAACCATACATCTTGGCTACACCTTC
CSVEDITIHLGYTF
>.|TRBJ2-2|.|TRBV7-2
TGTGCCAGCAGCTTTTTTTCAGGGAACACCGGGGAGCTGTTTTTT
CASSFFSGNTGELFF
>.|TRBJ1-2|few|TRBV11-2
TGTGCCAGCAGCTTAGGAGGGGGTCTTAACTATGGCTACACCTTC
CASSLGGGLNYGYTF
>.|TRBJ2-7|.|TRBV5-6
TGTGCCAGCAGCCTGGGACGGAGCTCCTACGAGCAGTACTTC
CASSLGRSSYEQYF
>.|TRBJ1-1|.|TRBV7-6
TGTGCCAGCAGCTTAGGTGCGGGGGGCGGCGGTGAAGCTTTCTTT
CASSLGAGGGGEAFF
>.|TRBJ1-2|.|TRBV6-1
TGTGCCAGCAGTGAATCGGAGGGTCCGTGGGGCTACACCTTC
CASSESEGPWGYTF
>.|TRBJ1-1|.|TRBV2
TGTGCCAGCAGCTTGACTGAAGGGGACACTGAAGCTTTCTTT
CASSLTEGDTEAFF
>TRBD2|TRBJ2-7|once|TRBV7-8
TGTGCCAGCAGTTACGGGGCTAGCGGGGGGAACTACGAGCAGTACTTC
CASSYGASGGNYEQYF
>TRBD1|TRBJ1-2|.|TRBV5-1
TGCGCCAGCAGCTTGGGGACAGGCCTCAACTATGGCTACACCTTC
CASSLGTGLNYGYTF
>.|TRBJ1-5|once|TRBV3-1/TRBV3-2
TGTGCCAGCAGCCAAGATGGTGGGGGGGCTAATCAGCCCCAGCATTTT
CASSQDGGGANQPQHF
>.|TRBJ1-2|.|TRBV6-5
TGTGCCAGCAGCGGGGGGGTTAACTATGGCTACACCTTC
CASSGGVNYGYTF
>TRBD2|TRBJ2-2|few|TRBV7-2
TGTGCCAGCAGCTTTGGGACTAGCGGGGGGCCCGGGGAGCTGTTTTTT
CASSFGTSGGPGELFF
>TRBD1|TRBJ2-3|.|TRBV10-3
TGTGCCATCGGGGGCATGGGCAGGGGGAGATCTGATACGCAGTATTTT
CAIGGMGRGRSDTQYF
>.|TRBJ2-7|.|TRBV18
TGTGCCAGCTCACCAGACGGAGTCTACGAGCAGTACTTC
CASSPDGVYEQYF